The following is a TCR beta chain sequence with its context. The antigen is unknown. Deep was the level used in running the assay. Splitting of each subset's genomic DNA was done evenly across several immunoSEQ plates. Assay: immunoSEQ multiplex PCR; the TCRdb copy retains only in-frame clones and omits some. This repertoire shows 2 million to 3 million clones, around nine tenths found once; its top ten account for roughly 0.14%. CDR3 length equals 15 residues. The germline V gene encodes CDR1 GTSNPN and CDR2 SVGIG (reference sequence). Germline trimming cut 2 bases from V and 1 base from J; bases unmatched to any gene: 5. The sample is drawn from a study of shared clonotypes between healthy human individuals. Study-wide results and caveats: Sequencing of the sorted subsets was shown by rarefaction to be incomplete despite large depth.

Both subsets, CD45RA+ naive and CD45RA-negative memory, were split from the CD4+ cells. The TCR sequence derives from a young man in good health. This rearrangement joins TRBV30 to TRBJ2-3; 8 bases are shared with TRBD2. The sample was naive CD4+ T cells sorted from blood. Subset noted: CD45RA+ positively selected. The CDR3 sequence is CAWSRYSGGTDTQYF. The CDR3 DNA reads as TGTGCCTGGAGTCGCTATAGCGGGGGCACAGATACGCAGTATTTT.